The next 32 T cell receptor beta chains were all read from a single sample in a study of regulatory T cells in long-lasting Graves disease. CDR3 regions were amplified by Arm-PCR using iRepertoire HTBI primers to build TCR beta libraries. TCRdb processed the multiplex PCR reads anew with MiXCR; each CDR3 protein has one entry. The sample has approximately 500,000 distinct CDR3 sequences, 20% to 25% seen once; the top ten hold less than 9%. Indicated time point: persistent/refractory GD, antithyroid drugs over 5 years with positive TRAb. With RNA extracted from PBMCs as input, the TCR library was made. The material sequenced was peripheral blood mononuclear cells (PBMCs), taken when the disease was refractory, from a patient treated with antithyroid drugs. Source of these receptors: a female donor with Graves disease.

This clonotype was seen at least ten times. The gene calls are TRBV11-3 and TRBJ1-1, with D possibly matching TRBD1 (5 bases). This CDR3 spans 14 amino acids. Trimming pared 3 bases from V and 1 base from J, leaving 9 bases between. Germline values: CDR1 SGHNT, CDR2 YENEEA. Written as DNA, the CDR3 is TGTGCCAGCAGCTTGAGGGGAGGGAACACTGAAGCTTTCTTT. This translates into CASSLRGGNTEAFF.

This clonotype has more than one count but fewer than ten. CDR3 region: CASREGENYGYTF. The CDR3 bases are TGCGCCAGCAGGGAGGGCGAAAACTATGGCTACACCTTC. The rearrangement links TRBV5-1 to TRBJ1-2; D is unresolved. Germline CDR1 reads SGHRS; CDR2 reads YFSETQ. The CDR3 totals 13 residues. The V and J ends lost 5 bases and 2 bases respectively, with 10 bases between them.

This clonotype was picked up a small number of times. This rearrangement joins TRBV6-1 to TRBJ1-2; D call uncertain. Trimming removed 5 bases from V and 5 bases from J, with 12 bases in between. Germline CDR1 and CDR2: MNHNS and SASEGT. This CDR3 spans 13 amino acids. CDR3 loop: CASSRTAEYGYTF. The CDR3 nucleotides are TGTGCCAGCAGTCGGACGGCGGAATATGGCTACACCTTC.

There are many counts of this clonotype. The DNA for the CDR3 is TGTGCCAGCACAGTTACCGTACAGGGTGGAGAGACCCAGTACTTC. It encodes CASTVTVQGGETQYF. This rearrangement joins TRBV6-1 to TRBJ2-5; D is perhaps TRBD1 (6 bases). Germline V CDR1 and CDR2: MNHNS, SASEGT. The CDR3 covers 15 residues. V lost 7 bases to trimming and J lost 4 bases, with 19 bases between them.

This clonotype was found many times. The chain recombines TRBV11-3 with TRBJ2-2; D is perhaps TRBD2 (6 bases). CDR3 size: 16 residues. The germline V and J ends were trimmed by 3 bases and 6 bases, with 17 bases remaining between them. CDR1 is SGHNT, CDR2 YENEEA, per germline. CDR3 in amino acids: CASSLAGRNPPGELFF. CDR3 in DNA: TGTGCCAGCAGCTTGGCGGGGAGGAATCCCCCCGGGGAGCTGTTTTTT.

There are many counts of this clonotype. The chain joins TRBV12-3 or TRBV12-4 to TRBJ2-7; D may match TRBD1 or TRBD2 (5 bases each). The CDR3 contains 14 residues. V lost 6 bases to trimming and J lost 2 bases, with 14 bases between them. This CDR3 reads CASSPRDGPYEQYF. CDR3 in DNA: TGTGCCAGCAGCCCCCGGGACGGGCCCTACGAGCAGTACTTC.

This clonotype was recorded a few times. The chain links TRBV7-3 to TRBJ2-2; TRBD2 agrees at 14 bases. The length of the CDR3 is 19 residues. V dropped 5 bases and J dropped 4; count of bases not matched to a gene: 12. Germline-derived CDR1 and CDR2 are SGHTA and FQGTGA. The CDR3 here is CASSGPGLAGVVGTGELFF. As DNA, the CDR3 is TGTGCCAGCAGCGGACCGGGACTAGCGGGAGTAGTGGGCACCGGGGAGCTGTTTTTT.

This clonotype was seen repeatedly, ten times or more. This chain connects TRBV7-2 to TRBJ1-2, with 7 bases identical to TRBD1. The CDR3 consists of 13 residues. The germline V gene encodes CDR1 SGHTA and CDR2 FQGNSA. Trimming cost V 7 bases and J 8 bases; bases outside gene matches: 10. The CDR3 nucleotides read TGTGCCAGCACAAACGACAGGGACGGCGGCTACACCTTC. It is translated as CASTNDRDGGYTF.

This clonotype occurred many times. This rearrangement joins TRBV20-1 to TRBJ1-4; weak D call: TRBD1 (6 bases). Germline V CDR1 and CDR2: DFQATT, SNEGSKA (reference sequence). There are 14 residues in the CDR3. Deletions cut 6 bases from V and 7 bases from J, with 18 bases between. CDR3 region: CSAPKTGYSEKLFF. The CDR3 bases are TGCAGTGCCCCTAAGACAGGCTATTCTGAAAAACTGTTTTTT.

This clonotype was observed at least ten times. The rearrangement uses TRBV12-3 or TRBV12-4 and TRBJ1-1; D perhaps matches TRBD1 (5 bases). CDR3 size: 12 residues. Between the trimmed V and J ends, which lost 8 bases and 3 bases, there was a span of 10 bases. The CDR3 loop is CASGRGDTEAFF. CDR3 in DNA: TGTGCCAGCGGCCGAGGGGACACTGAAGCTTTCTTT.

The rearrangement uses TRBV7-9 and TRBJ1-1; weak D call: TRBD1 (5 bases). V was clipped by 2 bases and J by 5 bases, with 15 bases between them. There are 15 residues in the CDR3. Germline-derived CDR1 and CDR2 are SEHNR and FQNEAQ (reference sequence). The CDR3 DNA reads TGTGCCAGCAGCTTAAACACGGTGGCAGGGACTGAAGCTTTCTTT. Amino acids: CASSLNTVAGTEAFF.

This clonotype was counted at least ten times. The gene calls are TRBV12-3 or TRBV12-4 and TRBJ2-7; a possible D gene is TRBD1 (6 bases). With 7 bases removed from V and 1 base from J, the gap between germline ends came to 11 bases. The CDR3 spans 13 residues. The CDR3 sequence is CASTFGQSYEQYF. Written as DNA, the CDR3 is TGTGCCAGCACCTTTGGACAGTCCTACGAGCAGTACTTC.

The V and J genes are TRBV6-5 and TRBJ1-1; D may be TRBD1 (6 bases). The CDR3 loop spans 18 amino acids. Germline CDR1 MNHEY, CDR2 SVGAGI. Trimming pared 3 bases from V and 1 base from J, leaving 21 bases between. The CDR3 DNA is TGTGCCAGCAGTTATCATCGACTAACAGGGTTGGGGAACACTGAAGCTTTCTTT. Translating it yields CASSYHRLTGLGNTEAFF.

The chain joins TRBV29-1 to TRBJ2-1; 9 bases line up with TRBD2. Germline V gene lookup returns CDR1 SQVTM and CDR2 ANQGSEA. Trimming removed 4 bases from V and 5 bases from J; junction bases left unmatched: 6. The CDR3 is 14 residues long. The CDR3 DNA follows: TGCAGCGTTGTGGCGGGAGGGCTCGACAATGAGCAGTTCTTC. Protein product: CSVVAGGLDNEQFF.

This clonotype was seen a single time. This chain connects TRBV20-1 to TRBJ2-4; no reliable D call. The closer fit of TRBJ2-1 to the DNA end suggests the J call may be wrong. This CDR3 is 13 amino acids long. Germline V CDR1 and CDR2: DFQATT, SNEGSKA (reference sequence). The CDR3, as DNA: TGCAGTGCTCGCCCGACCGGCTCCGTTGAGCAGTTCTTC. Encoded protein: CSARPTGSVEQFF.

This clonotype showed up just a few times. The chain is built from TRBV29-1 and TRBJ2-7; tentative D call: TRBD2 (6 bases). From germline, CDR1 is SQVTM and CDR2 ANQGSEA. This CDR3 comprises 11 residues. The V gene lost 3 bases and the J gene lost 7 bases, with 10 bases spanning the gap. CDR3 DNA: TGCAGCGTTGAGGTGGGGAGGGAGCAGTACTTC. Its translation: CSVEVGREQYF.

Many counts were recorded for this clonotype. The genes are TRBV6-5 and TRBJ2-5; possible D gene TRBD2, 6 bases. Germline V gene data show CDR1 as MNHEY and CDR2 as SVGAGI. The ends were cut back, 0 bases at V and 1 base at J, with 6 bases in the middle. This CDR3 comprises 14 residues. The CDR3 nucleotides read TGTGCCAGCAGTTACTCCGGGGGCCAAGAGACCCAGTACTTC. It encodes CASSYSGGQETQYF.

This sequence joins TRBV30 and TRBJ2-7; 9 nucleotides agree with TRBD1. Trimming at V came to 1 base and at J to 3 bases, leaving 4 bases not matched to a gene. This CDR3 contains 14 residues. Germline CDR1 is GTSNPN and CDR2 is SVGIG (reference sequence). The CDR3 reads CAWSATGGVYEQYF. Here the CDR3 DNA reads TGTGCCTGGAGTGCCACAGGGGGCGTCTACGAGCAGTACTTC.

The CDR3 spells CASSLAGVTGELFF. CDR3 DNA sequence: TGTGCCAGCAGCTTAGCTGGGGTTACCGGGGAGCTGTTTTTT. The V call is TRBV11-2, the J call TRBJ2-2, with no clear D. CDR3 length: 14 amino acids. Germline V gene lookup returns CDR1 SGHAT and CDR2 FQNNGV. Trimming stripped 1 base from V and 5 bases from J, with 8 bases between.

V and J are TRBV24-1 and TRBJ2-3, with D possibly being TRBD1 or TRBD2 (5 bases each). V was pared by 4 bases and J by 0 bases, with 10 bases between. The germline V gene encodes CDR1 KGHDR and CDR2 SFDVKD. The CDR3 consists of 15 residues. The CDR3, as DNA: TGTGCCACCAGTGACCCGGGACCTAGCACAGATACGCAGTATTTT. This encodes CATSDPGPSTDTQYF.

The V gene is TRBV19, the J gene TRBJ1-1; the D is unclear. This CDR3 is built from 15 residues. V lost 5 bases and J 1 base, leaving 14 bases between the germline ends. Germline V lookup: CDR1 LNHDA, CDR2 SQIVND (reference sequence). DNA of the CDR3: TGTGCCAGTAGTCCGTTCGCAGCCTCGAACACTGAAGCTTTCTTT. Protein sequence: CASSPFAASNTEAFF. The full variable domain, with the rest looked up from reference TRBV19 and TRBJ1-1, is DGGITQSPKYLFRKEGQNVTLSCEQNLNHDAMYWYRQDPGQGLRLIYYSQIVNDFQKGDIAEGYSVSREKKESFPLTVTSAQKNPTAFYLCASSPFAASNTEAFFGQGTRLTVV.

The table lists this clonotype with many counts. A read error is possible here, since a much larger clone lies one base away. V usage is TRBV13 and J usage is TRBJ1-1; D is uncertain. Between the trimmed V and J ends, which lost 6 bases and 1 base, there was a span of 3 bases. There are 11 residues in the CDR3. Germline V lookup: CDR1 PRHDT, CDR2 FYEKMQ (reference sequence). The CDR3 DNA is TGTGCCAGCAGTTGGAACACTGAAGCTTTCTTT. Translated, it gives CASSWNTEAFF.

This clonotype was detected only a few times. Relative to the germline gene, one junction end is altered; a read error may explain this. The rearrangement uses TRBV20-1 and TRBJ1-1; no definite D call. The CDR3 loop spans 14 amino acids. Germline V gene data show CDR1 as DFQATT and CDR2 as SNEGSKA (reference sequence). CDR3 sequence reads: CSGVDGQVLPSWVF. CDR3 DNA: TGCAGTGGGGTCGATGGCCAGGTCCTTCCCTCGTGGGTCTTT.

This clonotype was recorded a few times. The V and J genes are TRBV6-1 and TRBJ1-1, with TRBD1 as a possible D gene (6 bases). V lost 6 bases to trimming and J lost 4 bases, with 15 bases between them. The CDR3 is 14 residues long. Germline V gives CDR1 MNHNS, CDR2 SASEGT. The CDR3 region is CASSHKQGGTEAFF. In nucleotides, the CDR3 is TGTGCCAGCAGCCATAAACAGGGAGGCACTGAAGCTTTCTTT.

This clonotype was counted a few times. The rearrangement links TRBV20-1 to TRBJ2-7; D could derive from TRBD1 or TRBD2 (5 bases each). This CDR3 has 17 amino acids. From germline, CDR1 is DFQATT and CDR2 SNEGSKA (reference sequence). The ends were cut back, 0 bases at V and 6 bases at J, with 24 bases in the middle. CDR3: CSARDSGPRGLGGEQYF. The CDR3 nucleotides are TGCAGTGCTAGAGATTCCGGACCGAGGGGTTTAGGTGGCGAGCAGTACTTC.

The V call is TRBV20-1, the J call TRBJ1-6; 10 positions match TRBD1. The V segment lost 0 bases and the J segment 6 bases; nucleotides outside the gene matches: 5. CDR1 is DFQATT, CDR2 SNEGSKA, per germline (reference sequence). The CDR3 runs to 16 residues. DNA for the CDR3: TGCAGTGCTAGAGAGTCGGGACAGGGGACTAATTCACCCCTCCACTTT. It is translated as CSARESGQGTNSPLHF.

This clonotype was seen repeatedly, ten times or more. The rearrangement links TRBV12-3 or TRBV12-4 to TRBJ1-2; 7 bases are a match to TRBD1. There are 16 residues in the CDR3. The ends lost 7 bases at V and 4 bases at J; junction bases unmatched: 15. Written as DNA, the CDR3 is TGTGCCAGCACCCGACAGGGCTCGTCAACACCCTATGGCTACACCTTC. It translates to CASTRQGSSTPYGYTF.

CDR3 DNA sequence: TGTGCCCCAGGGAACGCGAAGCCCTACGAGCAGTACTTC. It is translated as CAPGNAKPYEQYF. The chain recombines TRBV24-1 with TRBJ2-7, with a weak D call TRBD1 (5 bases). Trimming stripped 12 bases from V and 2 bases from J, with 16 bases between. In germline, CDR1 is KGHDR, CDR2 SFDVKD. This CDR3 is built from 13 residues.

The genes are TRBV5-1 and TRBJ1-1, with 10 bases that match TRBD1. The CDR3 runs to 14 residues. CDR1 is SGHRS and CDR2 is YFSETQ in the germline V gene. The J segment lost 8 bases and the V segment lost 2 bases, leaving 6 bases of the junction unmatched. For the CDR3, the DNA is TGCGCCAGCAGCTTTGGAGGACAGGGGGAAGAAGCTTTCTTT. Translation gives CASSFGGQGEEAFF.

The rearrangement links TRBV19 to TRBJ1-4; D ambiguous. The V gene lost 5 bases and the J gene lost 7 bases, with 17 bases spanning the gap. This CDR3 has 15 residues. Germline values: CDR1 LNHDA, CDR2 SQIVND (reference sequence). The CDR3 loop is CASSPELVASEKLFF. Here the CDR3 DNA reads TGTGCCAGTAGTCCCGAGCTGGTGGCGAGTGAAAAACTGTTTTTT.

This clonotype was seen only a few times. This chain connects TRBV29-1 to TRBJ1-4; tentative D call: TRBD1 (6 bases). The germline gives CDR1 SQVTM, CDR2 ANQGSEA. The CDR3 is 13 amino acids. V was cut by 5 bases and J by 6 bases, with 13 bases left in between. CDR3 residues: CSVSGDDDEKLFF. In DNA, the CDR3 is TGCAGCGTTTCAGGGGACGATGATGAAAAACTGTTTTTT.

This clonotype was counted between two and nine times. The chain joins TRBV7-9 to TRBJ1-5; D remains ambiguous. Germline loops: CDR1 SEHNR, CDR2 FQNEAQ (reference sequence). This CDR3 contains 12 residues. Deletions cut 1 base from V and 9 bases from J, with 7 bases between. The CDR3 DNA follows: TGTGCCAGCAGCTTAGATTGGAGGCCCCAGCATTTT. Its translation: CASSLDWRPQHF.